This T cell receptor (beta chain) is from a study of regulatory T cells in long-lasting Graves disease. Study context: Those Graves' patients who were newly diagnosed had been on antithyroid drugs under 3 months. Study outcomes and limitations: Newly diagnosed Graves' patients exceeded persistent ones in TCR diversity. Exclusively peripheral blood, rather than thyroid tissue, was studied.

Specified time point: newly diagnosed GD, antithyroid drugs for less than 3 months. The TCR library was made from RNA that had been extracted from PBMCs in TRIzol. The CDR3 has 15 amino acids. V shed 1 base and J 7 bases; nucleotides not matched to a gene: 4. In germline, CDR1 is SGHRS, CDR2 YFSETQ. Investigators prepared the TCR beta libraries by applying iRepertoire HTBI primers and Arm-PCR of CDR3 regions. TCRdb reprocessed the multiplex PCR reads with MiXCR, giving one entry per CDR3 protein. The sample lists about 450,000 distinct CDR3 sequences; 16% were seen once. This clonotype was seen a handful of times. The antigen is not known. The sample was also linked to a second study, of T cells in Graves' hyperthyroidism and ophthalmopathy. That investigation notes: A first-round RT-PCR of the TCR CDR3 used the HTBI primer set.

The sequencing here drew on peripheral blood mononuclear cells (PBMCs), taken at new diagnosis, from a patient treated with antithyroid drugs. The source of this sequence is a woman in her twenties or thirties with Graves disease. This sequence joins TRBV5-1 and TRBJ1-6; 8 bases agree with TRBD1. The CDR3 spells CASSLLQGGNSPLHF. The CDR3 DNA follows: TGCGCCAGCAGCTTGTTACAGGGGGGCAATTCACCCCTCCACTTT.